These T cell receptor beta chains were read from a single sample in a study of shared clonotypes between healthy human individuals. Sequencing was performed with immunoSEQ multiplex PCR; in TCRdb, only in-frame clones are kept and a portion is missing. The profile shows roughly 760,000 clones, around 67% of them singletons. Specimen: memory CD4+ T cells sorted from blood. The receptors were sampled from a woman under 40 in good health. CDR3s include the opening cysteine and the closing phenylalanine or tryptophan. The order of the fields is clone size, V gene, J gene, D gene, CDR3 DNA, CDR3 protein. D genes are given only for firm matches. Where a row states a size, it is once, few, many or the class of an expanded clone; other rows omit it.

NA	TRBV15	TRBJ2-3	NA	TGTGCCACCAGCCCCGCCCCTAGCACCACAGATACGCAGTATTTT	CATSPAPSTTDTQYF
once	TRBV28	TRBJ1-3	NA	TGTGCCAGCAGGTCGACAGGAAACACCATATATTTT	CASRSTGNTIYF
many	TRBV29-1	TRBJ1-4	TRBD1	TGCAGCGTTTCCAGGGGGCTAGATGAAAAACTGTTTTTT	CSVSRGLDEKLFF
NA	TRBV9	TRBJ1-4	TRBD1	TGTGCCAGCAGCCCCCACGGCGCAGGGGGTGAAAAACTGTTTTTT	CASSPHGAGGEKLFF
NA	TRBV19	TRBJ2-7	NA	TGTGCCAGTAGTATCAGCCTAAAAGACAGGCAGTACTTC	CASSISLKDRQYF
once	TRBV6-5	TRBJ1-4	NA	TGTGCCAGCAGTTACTCAAGAGATGAAAAACTGTTTTTT	CASSYSRDEKLFF
once	TRBV7-9	TRBJ1-1	TRBD1	TGTGCCAGCAGTAGGGGACAGGGGATTCCTGAAGCTTTCTTT	CASSRGQGIPEAFF
once	TRBV4-1	TRBJ2-3	NA	TGCGCCAGCAGCCGAACACTAGTTCCGGCAGATACGCAGTATTTT	CASSRTLVPADTQYF
NA	TRBV11-2	TRBJ1-1	NA	TGTGCCAGCAGCTCCGACCTGGGAAACACTGAAGCTTTCTTT	CASSSDLGNTEAFF
few	TRBV15	TRBJ1-1	TRBD1	TGTGCCACCAGCAGCGGACAGGGTGAAGGGGCTGAAGCTTTCTTT	CATSSGQGEGAEAFF
NA	TRBV28	TRBJ1-3	NA	TGTGCCAGCAGTTCCCCACAGTCTTTCTCTGGAAACACCATATATTTT	CASSSPQSFSGNTIYF
NA	TRBV7-8	TRBJ2-7	TRBD1	TGTGCCAGCAGCTTAGCGCTCCACCGGGGACAGGACTCCTACGAGCAGTACTTC	CASSLALHRGQDSYEQYF
NA	TRBV30	TRBJ2-1	TRBD2	TGTGCCTGGACCGGTCTAGCGGGAGGTTCCTACAATGAGCAGTTCTTC	CAWTGLAGGSYNEQFF
once	TRBV11-3	TRBJ2-7	NA	TGTGCCAGCAGCTTAGAAAGAGGGAGCTCCTACGAGCAGTACTTC	CASSLERGSSYEQYF
NA	TRBV4-1	TRBJ1-5	NA	TGCGCCAGCAGCCAAGGGCGGGCTAATCAGCCCCAGCATTTT	CASSQGRANQPQHF
NA	TRBV19	TRBJ2-6	NA	TGTGCCAGTAGTACCGGACCTGCTGGGGCCAACGTCCTGACTTTC	CASSTGPAGANVLTF
NA	TRBV5-4	TRBJ2-5	NA	TGTGCCAGCAGCTGGGACTTCCAAGAGACCCAGTACTTC	CASSWDFQETQYF
few	TRBV10-1	TRBJ2-7	NA	TGCGCCAGCAGTGAGTCTTGGGGGTTAAACGAGCAGTACTTC	CASSESWGLNEQYF
NA	TRBV11-2	TRBJ2-7	TRBD1	TGTGCCAGCAGCTTCGGGACAGGGTTATTTTACGAGCAGTACTTC	CASSFGTGLFYEQYF
NA	TRBV5-8	TRBJ2-3	NA	TGTGCCAGCAGCTGGTCTAGCACAGATACGCAGTATTTT	CASSWSSTDTQYF
NA	TRBV28	TRBJ2-5	NA	TGTGCCGGGGCAGGGGATCTTGGGGAGACCCAGTACTTC	CAGAGDLGETQYF
NA	TRBV4-1	TRBJ2-1	NA	TGCGCCAGCAGCCAAGATGGAGGGGGGGCCGTTTCCGAATACAATGAGCAGTTCTTC	CASSQDGGGAVSEYNEQFF
once	TRBV5-1	TRBJ2-3	NA	TGCGCCAGCAGCTTGCGGGCGATAGCCGGCACAGATACGCAGTATTTT	CASSLRAIAGTDTQYF
NA	TRBV25-1	TRBJ2-7	NA	TGTGCCAGCAGTGAATTGGACGGTGACCTCTACGAGCAGTACTTC	CASSELDGDLYEQYF
NA	TRBV11-2	TRBJ2-5	TRBD2	TGTGCCAGCAGCTTAGGGTTAGCGGGAGGCGAAGAGACCCAGTACTTC	CASSLGLAGGEETQYF
NA	TRBV7-9	TRBJ2-1	NA	TGTGCCAGCAGCACCATAAGTCGGGCTAGCAAGGGACATGAGCAGTTCTTC	CASSTISRASKGHEQFF
few	TRBV7-2	TRBJ2-1	TRBD2	TGTGCCAGCAGCTCGACAGTTTTAGCGGGAACGCATGAGCAGTTCTTC	CASSSTVLAGTHEQFF